The 22 T cell receptor beta chains in this list originate from one sample, sequenced in a study of CXCR3-negative and CXCR3-positive naive CD8 T cells. Notes on the study in general: The TRB CDR3s that CXCR3-positive naive cells carried were more hydrophobic than those of CXCR3-negative naive cells.

The antigens for these receptors are not known. The authors made the TRB cDNA libraries by 5' RACE using UMI labels. From its re-call of the 5' RACE reads, TCRdb lists each CDR3 protein once, without DNA. The specimen's table records about 60,000 distinct CDR3 sequences. The sequenced material came from naive CXCR3+ CD8+ T cells from blood. The subset is: CD45RO-CCR7+CD27+CD95- naive CD8+ T cells expressing CXCR3 (TNR3+). Receptors originate from a human donor in good health. Some clones in this sample may be carry-over from other donors' samples.

This chain connects TRBV5-1 to TRBJ1-1; TCRdb's D call, TRBD1, is unchecked because there is no DNA. The CDR3 is made up of 14 amino acids. CDR1 is SGHRS and CDR2 is YFSETQ in the germline V gene. CDR3 amino acids: CASSLGGEGTEAFF.

The V gene is TRBV6-2 or TRBV6-3, the J gene TRBJ1-1. Germline CDR1 and CDR2: MNHEY and SVGEGT. This CDR3 spans 16 amino acids. The CDR3 sequence: CASSYSNRVMNTEAFF.

J is TRBJ2-3 and V is TRBV4-3; TCRdb returns TRBD1, unconfirmable since there is no DNA. The CDR3 spans 16 residues. The V gene's germline CDR1 is LGHNA and CDR2 YSLEER. CDR3 sequence: CASSQEQGARGDTQYF.

V gene TRBV7-2 combines with J gene TRBJ2-5. CDR1 and CDR2 from the germline V gene are SGHTA and FQGNSA. CDR3 length: 15 amino acids. The chain's CDR3 is CASSLGPTGQETQYF.

This sequence joins TRBV29-1 and TRBJ2-7; absent DNA, TCRdb's TRBD2 call cannot be checked. The CDR3 has 13 amino acids. The germline V gene encodes CDR1 SQVTM and CDR2 ANQGSEA. CDR3 in amino acids: CSVFGRAANEQYF.

The CDR3 protein is CASSFSSGYSYEQYF. The rearrangement links TRBV6-5 to TRBJ2-7; the D call from TCRdb, TRBD2, cannot be confirmed without DNA. Germline lookup yields CDR1 MNHEY and CDR2 SVGAGI. The CDR3 length is 15 residues.

J is TRBJ2-1 and V is TRBV15; the D call from TCRdb, TRBD2, cannot be confirmed without DNA. The CDR3 covers 18 residues. Germline CDR1 LNHNV, CDR2 YYDKDF (reference sequence). Here the CDR3 reads CATSRTPVAGGSYNEQFF.

The chain recombines TRBV9 with TRBJ1-1; the D gene TCRdb calls, TRBD1, cannot be checked with no DNA. The germline V gene has CDR1 SGDLS and CDR2 YYNGEE. The CDR3 sequence is 14 residues long. This CDR3 is CASSADRGRTEAFF.

The J gene is TRBJ2-5, the V gene TRBV3-1; as DNA is missing, the TRBD1 call by TCRdb cannot be tested. CDR1 LGHDT and CDR2 YNNKEL come from the germline V gene (reference sequence). The CDR3 has 16 residues. This CDR3 is CASSQSDRGDQETQYF.

This chain joins TRBV5-1 and TRBJ2-7; TCRdb calls TRBD1, which cannot be checked without DNA. Germline V gene data show CDR1 as SGHRS and CDR2 as YFSETQ. This CDR3 has 14 residues. This CDR3 reads CASSGGQSFYEQYF. Full variable domain (missing parts from reference TRBV5-1 and TRBJ2-7): KAGVTQTPRYLIKTRGQQVTLSCSPISGHRSVSWYQQTPGQGLQFLFEYFSETQRNKGNFPGRFSGRQFSNSRSEMNVSTLELGDSALYLCASSGGQSFYEQYFGPGTRLTVT.

The chain uses TRBV7-6 and TRBJ2-5; TCRdb's D call of TRBD1 is untestable without DNA. Germline V CDR1 and CDR2: SGHVS, FNYEAQ. This CDR3 has 15 amino acids. The CDR3 region is CASNKDRGRKETQYF. Together with reference TRBV7-6 and TRBJ2-5, the CDR3 gives the full variable domain: GAGVSQSPRYKVTKRGQDVALRCDPISGHVSLYWYRQALGQGPEFLTYFNYEAQQDKSGLPNDRFSAERPEGSISTLTIQRTEQRDSAMYRCASNKDRGRKETQYFGPGTRLLVL.

The chain couples TRBV12-3 or TRBV12-4 to TRBJ1-2; lacking DNA, the TRBD1 call made by TCRdb goes unchecked. This CDR3 spans 17 amino acids. The CDR3 here is CASSLDSGQRMNYGYTF.

The chain's CDR3 is CASSTKPTDMNTEAFF. The chain uses TRBV7-9 and TRBJ1-1; TCRdb names TRBD1, which stays unverified in the absence of DNA. Germline values: CDR1 SEHNR, CDR2 FQNEAQ (reference sequence). The CDR3 runs to 16 residues.

The rearrangement links TRBV29-1 to TRBJ2-7. This CDR3 is 12 amino acids long. Germline CDR1 SQVTM, CDR2 ANQGSEA. The CDR3 is CSVLAQTYEQYF.

The chain joins TRBV7-6 to TRBJ2-1; the TCRdb D gene call, TRBD1, has no DNA to confirm it. Germline lookup yields CDR1 SGHVS and CDR2 FNYEAQ. The CDR3 extends over 13 amino acids. The CDR3 loop is CASSSDSYNEQFF.

V gene TRBV7-2 combines with J gene TRBJ2-7. The CDR3 covers 14 residues. Germline V gene data show CDR1 as SGHTA and CDR2 as FQGNSA. The chain's CDR3 is CASSLETSFHEQYF. Together with reference TRBV7-2 and TRBJ2-7, the CDR3 gives the full variable domain: GAGVSQSPSNKVTEKGKDVELRCDPISGHTALYWYRQSLGQGLEFLIYFQGNSAPDKSGLPSDRFSAERTGGSVSTLTIQRTQQEDSAVYLCASSLETSFHEQYFGPGTRLTVT.

This chain links TRBV14 with TRBJ1-2; TCRdb gives TRBD1 as the D gene, but with no DNA this cannot be confirmed. The CDR3 is 14 amino acids. Germline V gives CDR1 SGHDN, CDR2 FVKESK. The CDR3 protein is CASSPGQGIVSYTF. Full variable domain (outside the CDR3, taken from reference TRBV14 and TRBJ1-2): EAGVTQFPSHSVIEKGQTVTLRCDPISGHDNLYWYRRVMGKEIKFLLHFVKESKQDESGMPNNRFLAERTGGTYSTLKVQPAELEDSGVYFCASSPGQGIVSYTFGSGTRLTVV.

The chain combines TRBV5-6 with TRBJ2-7; TCRdb proposes TRBD1, but this gene call is untestable without DNA. CDR1 and CDR2 from the germline V gene are SGHDT and YYEEEE. The CDR3 covers 14 residues. The CDR3 loop reads CASRYRDRVHEQYF.

The rearrangement links TRBV7-8 to TRBJ1-1; there is no DNA to check the TCRdb D call of TRBD1. The CDR3 covers 18 residues. Germline loops: CDR1 SGHVS, CDR2 FQNEAQ. The CDR3 here is CASSLPPWDREGNTEAFF.

The chain recombines TRBV28 with TRBJ2-2; TCRdb picks TRBD1, but there is no DNA to check that call. The CDR3 length is 14 residues. Germline V gene lookup returns CDR1 MDHEN and CDR2 SYDVKM. CDR3 in amino acids: CASSPDRVSGELFF.

The CDR3 protein is CSVVGGLSYEQYF. This sequence joins TRBV29-1 and TRBJ2-7; without DNA, the TCRdb call of TRBD1 cannot be checked. This CDR3 has 13 residues. Germline CDR1 SQVTM, CDR2 ANQGSEA.

The J gene is TRBJ1-2, the V gene TRBV29-1; with no DNA, the TCRdb D assignment of TRBD1 cannot be verified. Germline loops: CDR1 SQVTM, CDR2 ANQGSEA. This CDR3 has 15 amino acids. Here the CDR3 reads CSVEDDRGARYGYTF.